These 28 T cell receptor beta chains share one sample of origin, sequenced in a study of blood T cells in healthy people across ages. Next came a second PCR, run for about 7 to 12 cycles, which used a sample-barcoded 5' primer along with a J-beta primer mix. TCRdb fed the 5' RACE reads into MiXCR, producing one record per CDR3 protein. The profile shows about a million distinct CDR3 sequences, more than 30% of them singletons. Sequenced input: blood. Receptors were obtained from a man younger than 35 in good health.

A few counts support this clonotype. This rearrangement joins TRBV2 to TRBJ1-1; TRBD1 agrees at 7 bases. The germline gives CDR1 SNHLY, CDR2 FYNNEI. V gave up 10 bases and J gave up 4 bases; unmatched junction bases: 15. This CDR3 is 15 amino acids long. CDR3 DNA: TGTGCCAAAAGGATGGGGACAGTAGGCCTCACTGAAGCTTTCTTT. It translates to CAKRMGTVGLTEAFF.

The rearrangement joins TRBV20-1 to TRBJ2-1; no clear D gene. V was cut by 1 base and J by 10 bases, with 8 bases left in between. This CDR3 comprises 11 residues. CDR1 is DFQATT, CDR2 SNEGSKA, per germline (reference sequence). CDR3 protein: CSARVGSEQFF. The DNA for the CDR3 is TGCAGTGCTAGAGTAGGAAGCGAGCAGTTCTTC.

This clonotype was counted only a few times. The rearrangement links TRBV28 to TRBJ1-5; D is undetermined. The CDR3 runs to 15 residues. CDR1 and CDR2 (germline): MDHEN, SYDVKM. V gave up 6 bases and J gave up 3 bases, with 15 bases separating them. CDR3 DNA sequence: TGTGCCAGCAGCTCTGAAGGGCAGGCCAATCAGCCCCAGCATTTT. Residues: CASSSEGQANQPQHF.

Details on this clonotype: One end of the junction is discordant with germline, which a read error may explain. The chain carries TRBV5-1 and TRBJ2-2; weak D call: TRBD2 (5 bases). Germline lookup yields CDR1 SGHRS and CDR2 YFSETQ. This CDR3 region has 17 residues. CDR3 sequence: CASGLFVRAQGSGELFF. CDR3 DNA sequence: TGCGCCAGCGGCTTGTTCGTGAGGGCCCAAGGGTCCGGGGAGCTGTTTTTT.

This clonotype was detected a few times. Germline is not matched at one junction end, which may reflect a read error. V is TRBV20-1 and J is TRBJ2-2; a possible D gene is TRBD2 (5 bases). The CDR3 is made up of 13 amino acids. CDR1 is DFQATT, CDR2 SNEGSKA, per germline (reference sequence). The CDR3 loop reads CSTRVPDTGELFF. Written as DNA, the CDR3 is TGCAGTACTAGGGTTCCCGATACCGGGGAGCTGTTTTTT.

This clonotype was counted between two and nine times. V is TRBV6-2 or TRBV6-3 and J is TRBJ1-1; D uncertain. Germline CDR1 and CDR2: MNHEY and SVGEGT. This CDR3 has 13 amino acids. V lost 3 bases and J 1 base, leaving 6 bases between the germline ends. CDR3 region: CASSYNWNTEAFF. The CDR3 DNA follows: TGTGCCAGCAGTTATAATTGGAACACTGAAGCTTTCTTT.

This clonotype was seen many times. The gene calls are TRBV5-1 and TRBJ2-5; D ambiguous. Looked up from germline, CDR1 is SGHRS and CDR2 is YFSETQ. The CDR3 length is 14 residues. The V and J ends lost 1 base and 6 bases respectively, with 13 bases between them. Here the CDR3 DNA reads TGCGCCAGCAGCTTGTTGATTGTGGGAAAGACCCAGTACTTC. Protein product: CASSLLIVGKTQYF.

This sequence joins TRBV20-1 and TRBJ2-5; D is uncertain. V was cut by 5 bases and J by 2 bases, with 18 bases left in between. The germline V gene encodes CDR1 DFQATT and CDR2 SNEGSKA (reference sequence). There are 15 residues in the CDR3. CDR3 region: CSARIPYSGQETQYF. CDR3 coding DNA: TGCAGTGCTCGAATCCCGTATAGTGGGCAAGAGACCCAGTACTTC.

V and J are TRBV5-1 and TRBJ2-1; no firm D call. V shed 6 bases and J shed 0 bases, with 10 bases lying between them. CDR3 length: 14 amino acids. CDR1 is SGHRS and CDR2 is YFSETQ in the germline V gene. Here the CDR3 reads CASTPVGSYNEQFF. Here the CDR3 DNA reads TGCGCCAGCACGCCAGTGGGCTCCTACAATGAGCAGTTCTTC.

Only a few counts were recorded for this clonotype. V and J are TRBV7-9 and TRBJ2-7; either TRBD1 or TRBD2 may supply D (5 bases each). Germline CDR1 reads SEHNR; CDR2 reads FQNEAQ (reference sequence). V lost 2 bases and J 0 bases, leaving 11 bases between the germline ends. This CDR3 region has 15 residues. CDR3 sequence reads: CASSLTSGLSYEQYF. The CDR3 coding sequence is TGTGCCAGCAGCTTAACTTCGGGGCTCTCCTACGAGCAGTACTTC.

This clonotype was detected ten times or more. The chain employs TRBV4-3 and TRBJ2-7; 9 nucleotides agree with TRBD1. This CDR3 is 16 amino acids long. The germline gives CDR1 LGHNA, CDR2 YSLEER. The ends lost 0 bases at V and 3 bases at J; junction bases unmatched: 6. This chain's CDR3 is CASSQDYPGQGYEQYF. The CDR3 DNA is TGCGCCAGCAGCCAAGATTATCCGGGACAGGGCTACGAGCAGTACTTC.

This clonotype was found a few times. CDR3 DNA sequence: TGCGCCAGCAGCCCTAGCGGCGGCGGGGGCCCGTTGGTAAATACGCAGTATTTT. Its protein product is CASSPSGGGGPLVNTQYF. The chain combines TRBV4-3 with TRBJ2-3; possible D gene TRBD2, 7 bases. Germline CDR1 is LGHNA and CDR2 is YSLEER. Between the trimmed V and J ends, which lost 4 bases and 7 bases, there was a span of 27 bases. The CDR3 loop spans 18 amino acids.

The chain is built from TRBV10-3 and TRBJ1-5; 9 bases map to TRBD1. CDR1 and CDR2 from the germline V gene are ENHRY and SYGVKD. Germline trimming cut 0 bases from V and 5 bases from J; bases unmatched to any gene: 5. The CDR3 covers 16 residues. Written as DNA, the CDR3 is TGTGCCATCAGTGAGTCAAGGACAGGGGTCGATCAGCCCCAGCATTTT. It codes for CAISESRTGVDQPQHF.

About this clonotype itself: One junction end does not reproduce the germline sequence, and a read error may be involved. The CDR3 DNA follows: TGTGCCAGCATCTTAGGCGGGGAGGAGACCCAGTACTTC. Translating gives CASILGGEETQYF. The chain is built from TRBV7-2 and TRBJ2-5; D may be TRBD2 (6 bases). CDR1 SGHTA and CDR2 FQGNSA come from the germline V gene. The length of the CDR3 is 13 residues.

The CDR3 is CASSLRTQETQFF. The CDR3 nucleotides read TGTGCCAGCAGTTTGCGGACACAAGAGACCCAGTTCTTC. The rearrangement joins TRBV27 to TRBJ2-5; weak D call: TRBD1 (5 bases). The last part of the DNA fits TRBJ2-1 better; the J call may be wrong. The germline V gene encodes CDR1 MNHEY and CDR2 SMNVEV (reference sequence). The CDR3 sequence is 13 residues long.

J is TRBJ2-1 and V is TRBV20-1; tentative D call: TRBD2 (6 bases). V was pared by 6 bases and J by 12 bases, with 15 bases between. This CDR3 comprises 11 residues. In germline, CDR1 is DFQATT, CDR2 SNEGSKA (reference sequence). The CDR3 DNA sequence: TGCAGTGCCACGGAGGGCCATGGGCAGTTCTTC. Residues: CSATEGHGQFF.

The chain employs TRBV7-9 and TRBJ1-1; no firm D call. The CDR3 contains 14 residues. Germline V CDR1 and CDR2: SEHNR, FQNEAQ (reference sequence). Deletions cut 5 bases from V and 4 bases from J, with 14 bases between. Written as DNA, the CDR3 is TGTGCCAGCAGCCAATTTAGCGGAAGCACTGAAGCTTTCTTT. Translated: CASSQFSGSTEAFF.

This clonotype has just a few counts. The genes are TRBV2 and TRBJ2-7, with D maybe TRBD1 (7 bases). Germline CDR1 is SNHLY and CDR2 is FYNNEI. V was clipped by 7 bases and J by 5 bases, with 15 bases between them. This CDR3 region has 13 residues. CDR3 loop: CASMGRGVHEQYF. The CDR3 DNA reads TGTGCCAGCATGGGCAGGGGGGTTCACGAGCAGTACTTC.

This clonotype was recorded a few times. The chain joins TRBV6-2 or TRBV6-3 to TRBJ2-7; 7 bases match TRBD1. J lost 2 bases, V lost 2 bases, and 3 bases had no gene match. Germline V CDR1 and CDR2: MNHEY, SVGEGT. The CDR3 contains 14 residues. CDR3 residues: CASSYGTVAYEQYF. The CDR3 DNA reads TGTGCCAGCAGTTACGGGACAGTAGCCTACGAGCAGTACTTC.

This clonotype was seen more than once but under ten times. The gene calls are TRBV7-9 and TRBJ1-4; TRBD1 might be the D (5 bases). The V and J ends lost 8 bases and 9 bases respectively, with 22 bases between them. CDR1 and CDR2 (germline): SEHNR, FQNEAQ (reference sequence). The CDR3 is made up of 15 amino acids. The CDR3 loop reads CASESAGTRGQKLFF. DNA of the CDR3: TGTGCCAGCGAGTCAGCAGGGACCCGAGGGCAAAAACTGTTTTTT. Full variable domain (outside the CDR3, taken from reference TRBV7-9 and TRBJ1-4): DTGVSQNPRHKITKRGQNVTFRCDPISEHNRLYWYRQTLGQGPEFLTYFQNEAQLEKSRLLSDRFSAERPKGSFSTLEIQRTEQGDSAMYLCASESAGTRGQKLFFGSGTQLSVL.

The chain is built from TRBV5-6 and TRBJ1-1, with D maybe TRBD1 (5 bases). The CDR3 totals 16 residues. Per the germline V gene, CDR1 is SGHDT and CDR2 is YYEEEE. V lost 0 bases and J lost 3, with 15 bases in between. The CDR3 protein is CASSLAVGRPDTEAFF. DNA of the CDR3: TGTGCCAGCAGCTTGGCCGTGGGACGGCCAGACACTGAAGCTTTCTTT.

The J gene is TRBJ2-2, the V gene TRBV27; TRBD1 might be the D (5 bases). V shed 1 base and J shed 2 bases, with 11 bases lying between them. The length of the CDR3 is 16 residues. Germline CDR1 is MNHEY and CDR2 is SMNVEV (reference sequence). CDR3 protein: CASSLFPDRNTGELFF. The CDR3 region has the DNA TGTGCCAGCAGTTTATTCCCCGACAGAAACACCGGGGAGCTGTTTTTT.

The rearrangement uses TRBV5-1 and TRBJ2-7, with D possibly TRBD2 on 5 matching bases. The V gene lost 1 base and the J gene lost 4 bases, with 12 bases spanning the gap. The CDR3 sequence is 14 residues long. Germline V CDR1 and CDR2: SGHRS, YFSETQ. The CDR3 bases are TGCGCCAGCAGCTTGAGTGAGTCGGGATACGAGCAGTACTTC. Translation gives CASSLSESGYEQYF.

This clonotype was observed a few times. The gene calls are TRBV10-3 and TRBJ2-5; TRBD2 matches 9 bases. Germline loops: CDR1 ENHRY, CDR2 SYGVKD. The CDR3 spans 15 residues. After removal of 6 bases from V and 2 bases from J, the junction contained 7 bases not matched to a gene. The CDR3 sequence: CAISKSGGIQETQYF. DNA of the CDR3: TGTGCCATCAGCAAGAGCGGGGGGATACAAGAGACCCAGTACTTC.

The rearrangement uses TRBV3-1 and TRBJ2-4; D is unresolved. The J call may be in error: the DNA end matches TRBJ2-7 better. This CDR3 has 15 residues. CDR1 and CDR2 from the germline V gene are LGHDT and YNNKEL (reference sequence). The CDR3 nucleotides read TGTGCCAGCAGCCAAGGGGCAAGCGCTTCCTACGAGCAGTACTTC. As protein: CASSQGASASYEQYF.

A few counts support this clonotype. The V gene is TRBV4-1, the J gene TRBJ2-1; 7 nucleotides agree with TRBD2. Germline assignment: CDR1 MGHRA and CDR2 YSYEKL. The V segment lost 2 bases and the J segment 9 bases; nucleotides outside the gene matches: 19. CDR3 length: 18 residues. CDR3 in amino acids: CASSQQQNPGAGGGEQFF. CDR3 DNA: TGCGCCAGCAGCCAACAACAAAACCCCGGGGCTGGCGGGGGTGAGCAGTTCTTC.

The rearrangement joins TRBV21-1 to TRBJ2-7. TRBV21-1 is marked as a pseudogene. CDR3 size: 14 residues. The CDR3 region is CASSKGAETYEQYF. The DNA of the CDR3 is TGTGCCAGCAGCAAAGGAGCCGAAACCTACGAGCAGTACTTC.

This clonotype was recorded a few times. The CDR3 nucleotides are TGTGCCAGCAGCTTAGGGGGAATCCTCACCTACGAGCAGTACTTC. Translation: CASSLGGILTYEQYF. The chain uses TRBV7-3 and TRBJ2-7; D may match TRBD1 or TRBD2 (5 bases each). Trimming took off 2 bases at V and 2 bases at J, with 13 bases between the two ends. The length of the CDR3 is 15 residues. Germline V lookup: CDR1 SGHTA, CDR2 FQGTGA.